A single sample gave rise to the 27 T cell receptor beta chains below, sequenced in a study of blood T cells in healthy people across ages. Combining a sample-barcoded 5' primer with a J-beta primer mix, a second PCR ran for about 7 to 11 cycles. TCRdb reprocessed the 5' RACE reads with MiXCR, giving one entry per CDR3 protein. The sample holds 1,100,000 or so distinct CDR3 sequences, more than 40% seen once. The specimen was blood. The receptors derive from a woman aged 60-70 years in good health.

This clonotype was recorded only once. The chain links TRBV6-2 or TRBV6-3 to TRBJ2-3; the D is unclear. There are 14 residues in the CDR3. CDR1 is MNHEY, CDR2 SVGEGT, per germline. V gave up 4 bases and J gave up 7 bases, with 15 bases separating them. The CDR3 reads CASSSPFGVHTQYF. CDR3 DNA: TGTGCCAGCAGTTCCCCTTTTGGAGTTCATACGCAGTATTTT.

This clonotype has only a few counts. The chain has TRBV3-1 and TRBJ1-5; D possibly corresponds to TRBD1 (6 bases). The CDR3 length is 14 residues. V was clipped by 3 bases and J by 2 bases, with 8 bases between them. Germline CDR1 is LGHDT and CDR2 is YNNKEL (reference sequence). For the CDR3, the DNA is TGTGCCAGCAGCCAGGGGGCGGGCAATCAGCCCCAGCATTTT. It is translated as CASSQGAGNQPQHF.

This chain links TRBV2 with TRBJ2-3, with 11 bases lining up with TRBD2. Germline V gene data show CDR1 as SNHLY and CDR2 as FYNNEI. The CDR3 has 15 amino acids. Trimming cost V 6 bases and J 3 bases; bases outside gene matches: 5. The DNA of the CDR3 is TGTGCCAGCAGACTACTAGCGGGAGCAACAGATACGCAGTATTTT. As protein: CASRLLAGATDTQYF.

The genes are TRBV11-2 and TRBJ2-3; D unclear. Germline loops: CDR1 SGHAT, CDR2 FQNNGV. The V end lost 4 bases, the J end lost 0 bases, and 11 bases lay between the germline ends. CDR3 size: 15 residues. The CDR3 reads CASSSPSYSTDTQYF. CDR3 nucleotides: TGTGCCAGCAGCTCTCCCAGCTACAGCACAGATACGCAGTATTTT. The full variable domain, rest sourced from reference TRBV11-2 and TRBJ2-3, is EAGVAQSPRYKIIEKRQSVAFWCNPISGHATLYWYQQILGQGPKLLIQFQNNGVVDDSQLPKDRFSAERLKGVDSTLKIQPAKLEDSAVYLCASSSPSYSTDTQYFGPGTRLTVL.

CDR3 protein: CASSAGRARPQHF. The DNA of the CDR3 is TGTGCCAGCAGCGCGGGGAGGGCACGGCCCCAGCATTTT. The chain carries TRBV6-5 and TRBJ1-5; D is uncertain. This CDR3 region has 13 residues. Trimming shortened V by 6 bases and J by 9 bases, and 15 bases separated the two germline ends. Germline V gene sequence: CDR1 MNHEY, CDR2 SVGAGI.

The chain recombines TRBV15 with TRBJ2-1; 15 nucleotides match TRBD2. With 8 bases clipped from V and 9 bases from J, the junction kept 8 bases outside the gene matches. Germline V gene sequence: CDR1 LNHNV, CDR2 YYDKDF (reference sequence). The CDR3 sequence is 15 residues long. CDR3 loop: CATGTSGRPQGEQFF. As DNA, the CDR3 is TGTGCCACCGGGACTAGCGGGAGGCCCCAGGGTGAGCAGTTCTTC.

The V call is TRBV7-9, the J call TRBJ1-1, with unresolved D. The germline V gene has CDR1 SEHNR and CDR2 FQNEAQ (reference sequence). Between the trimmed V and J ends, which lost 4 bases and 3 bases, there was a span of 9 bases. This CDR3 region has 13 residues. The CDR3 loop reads CASSSIGHTEAFF. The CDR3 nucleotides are TGTGCCAGCAGCTCGATAGGACACACTGAAGCTTTCTTT. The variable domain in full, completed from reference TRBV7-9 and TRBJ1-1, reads DTGVSQNPRHKITKRGQNVTFRCDPISEHNRLYWYRQTLGQGPEFLTYFQNEAQLEKSRLLSDRFSAERPKGSFSTLEIQRTEQGDSAMYLCASSSIGHTEAFFGQGTRLTVV.

The CDR3, as DNA: TGTGCCAGCAGGGACAGTGAAGCTTTCTTT. Residues: CASRDSEAFF. The chain couples TRBV6-2 or TRBV6-3 to TRBJ1-1, with D perhaps matching TRBD1 (6 bases). Looked up from germline, CDR1 is MNHEY and CDR2 is SVGEGT. The CDR3 has 10 residues. Trimming shortened V by 6 bases and J by 7 bases, and 6 bases separated the two germline ends.

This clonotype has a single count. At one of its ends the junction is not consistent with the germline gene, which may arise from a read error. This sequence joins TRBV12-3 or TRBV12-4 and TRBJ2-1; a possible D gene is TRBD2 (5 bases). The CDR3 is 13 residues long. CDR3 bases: TGTACCAGCAGTCTAGGAGGATACAATGAGCAGTTCTTC. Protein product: CTSSLGGYNEQFF.

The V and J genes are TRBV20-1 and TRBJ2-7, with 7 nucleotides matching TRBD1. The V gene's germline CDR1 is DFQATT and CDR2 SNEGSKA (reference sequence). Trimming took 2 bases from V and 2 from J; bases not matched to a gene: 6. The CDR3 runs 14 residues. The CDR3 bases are TGCAGTGCTAGAAGTAGGACAGGAGCCTACGAGCAGTACTTC. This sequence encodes CSARSRTGAYEQYF.

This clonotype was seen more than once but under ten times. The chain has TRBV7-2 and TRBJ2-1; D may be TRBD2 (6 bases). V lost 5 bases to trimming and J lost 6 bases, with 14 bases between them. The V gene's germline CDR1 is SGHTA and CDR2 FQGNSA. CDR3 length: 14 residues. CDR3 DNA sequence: TGTGCCAGCAGCCCGTGGGTAGCGGTCAATGAGCAGTTCTTC. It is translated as CASSPWVAVNEQFF.

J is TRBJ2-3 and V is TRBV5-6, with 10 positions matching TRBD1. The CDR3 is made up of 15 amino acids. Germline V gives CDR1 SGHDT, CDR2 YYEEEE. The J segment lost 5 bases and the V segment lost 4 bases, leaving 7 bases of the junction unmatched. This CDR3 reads CASSLTGGVVDTQYF. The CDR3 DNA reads TGTGCCAGCAGCCTGACAGGGGGCGTGGTAGATACGCAGTATTTT.

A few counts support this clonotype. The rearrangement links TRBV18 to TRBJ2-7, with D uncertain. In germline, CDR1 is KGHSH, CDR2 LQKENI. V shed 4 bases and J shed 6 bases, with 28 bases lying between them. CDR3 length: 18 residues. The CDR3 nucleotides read TGTGCCAGCTCACTTTCGCGGTCCTTACTCTCTCTCCCATCCGAGCAGTACTTC. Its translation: CASSLSRSLLSLPSEQYF.

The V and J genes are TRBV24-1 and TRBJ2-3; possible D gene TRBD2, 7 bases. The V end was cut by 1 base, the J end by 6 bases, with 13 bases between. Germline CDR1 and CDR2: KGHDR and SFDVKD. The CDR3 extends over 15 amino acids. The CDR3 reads CATSDFVRGGDTQYF. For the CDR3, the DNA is TGTGCCACCAGTGATTTCGTCAGGGGAGGGGATACGCAGTATTTT.

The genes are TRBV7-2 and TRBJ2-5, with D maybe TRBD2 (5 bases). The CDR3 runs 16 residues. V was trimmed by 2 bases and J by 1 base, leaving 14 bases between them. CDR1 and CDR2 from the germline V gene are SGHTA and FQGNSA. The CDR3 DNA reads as TGTGCCAGCAGCTTATCTTGGGGAGCGTTCCAAGAGACCCAGTACTTC. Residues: CASSLSWGAFQETQYF.

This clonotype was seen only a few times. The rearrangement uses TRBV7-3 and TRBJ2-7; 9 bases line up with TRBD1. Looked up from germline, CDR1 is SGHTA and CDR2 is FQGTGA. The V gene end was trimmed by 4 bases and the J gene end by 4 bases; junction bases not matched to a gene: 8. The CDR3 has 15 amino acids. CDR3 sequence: CASSWGQGIPYEQYF. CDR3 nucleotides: TGTGCCAGCAGCTGGGGACAGGGAATACCGTACGAGCAGTACTTC. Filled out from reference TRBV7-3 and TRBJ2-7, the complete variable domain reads GAGVSQTPSNKVTEKGKYVELRCDPISGHTALYWYRQSLGQGPEFLIYFQGTGAADDSGLPNDRFFAVRPEGSVSTLKIQRTERGDSAVYLCASSWGQGIPYEQYFGPGTRLTVT.

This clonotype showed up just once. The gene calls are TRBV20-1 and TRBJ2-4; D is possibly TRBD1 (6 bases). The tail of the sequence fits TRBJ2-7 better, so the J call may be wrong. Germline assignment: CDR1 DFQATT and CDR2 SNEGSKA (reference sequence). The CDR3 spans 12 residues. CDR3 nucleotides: TGCAGTGCAACCCTACAGGGTTACGAGCAGTACTTC. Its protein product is CSATLQGYEQYF.

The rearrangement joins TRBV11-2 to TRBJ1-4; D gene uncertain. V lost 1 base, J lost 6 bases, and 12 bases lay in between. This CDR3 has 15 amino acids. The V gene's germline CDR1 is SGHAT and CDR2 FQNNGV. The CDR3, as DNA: TGTGCCAGCAGCTTAGTTGGGGTTTCGTATGAAAAACTGTTTTTT. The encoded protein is CASSLVGVSYEKLFF.

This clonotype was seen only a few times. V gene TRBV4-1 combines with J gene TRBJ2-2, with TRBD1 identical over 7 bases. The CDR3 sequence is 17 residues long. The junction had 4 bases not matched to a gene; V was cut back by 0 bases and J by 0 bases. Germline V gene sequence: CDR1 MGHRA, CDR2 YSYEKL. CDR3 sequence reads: CASSQDQQGANTGELFF. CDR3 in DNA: TGCGCCAGCAGCCAAGATCAGCAGGGGGCGAACACCGGGGAGCTGTTTTTT.

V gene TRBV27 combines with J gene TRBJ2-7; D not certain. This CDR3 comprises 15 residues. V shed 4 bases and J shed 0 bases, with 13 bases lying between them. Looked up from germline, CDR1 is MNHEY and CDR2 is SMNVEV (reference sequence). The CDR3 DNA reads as TGTGCCAGCAGTTGGGTCGGCGAGAGCTCCTACGAGCAGTACTTC. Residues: CASSWVGESSYEQYF.

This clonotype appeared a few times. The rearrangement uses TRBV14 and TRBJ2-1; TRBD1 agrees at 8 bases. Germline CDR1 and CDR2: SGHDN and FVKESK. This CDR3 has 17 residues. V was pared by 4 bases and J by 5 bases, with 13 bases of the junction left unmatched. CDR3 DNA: TGTGCCAGCAGCCTACTGACCGTCCGGACAGGGCACAATGAGCAGTTCTTC. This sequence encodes CASSLLTVRTGHNEQFF.

The CDR3 spells CASSRPGTRNFQETQYF. The CDR3, as DNA: TGTGCCAGCAGCCGGCCCGGGACTAGAAATTTTCAGGAGACCCAGTACTTC. V is TRBV5-6 and J is TRBJ2-7, with 8 nucleotides matching TRBD2. The J call is uncertain, as TRBJ2-5 better fits the DNA end. Germline CDR1 reads SGHDT; CDR2 reads YYEEEE. The CDR3 spans 17 residues.

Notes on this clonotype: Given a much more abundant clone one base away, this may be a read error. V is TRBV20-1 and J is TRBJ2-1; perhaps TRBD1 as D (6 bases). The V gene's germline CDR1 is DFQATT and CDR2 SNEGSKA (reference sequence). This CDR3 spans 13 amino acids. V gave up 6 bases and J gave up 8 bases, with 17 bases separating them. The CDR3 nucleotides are TGCAGTGCCGCCCATCATGGGGGCGATGAGCAGTTCTTC. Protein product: CSAAHHGGDEQFF.

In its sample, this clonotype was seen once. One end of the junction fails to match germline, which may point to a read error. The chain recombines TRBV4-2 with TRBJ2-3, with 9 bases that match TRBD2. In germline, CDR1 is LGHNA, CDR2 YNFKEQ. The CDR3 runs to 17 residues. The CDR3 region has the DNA TGTGCCTGCAGCCAAGACGGTAGCGGGAGTGTCACAGATACGCAGTATTTT. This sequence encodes CACSQDGSGSVTDTQYF.

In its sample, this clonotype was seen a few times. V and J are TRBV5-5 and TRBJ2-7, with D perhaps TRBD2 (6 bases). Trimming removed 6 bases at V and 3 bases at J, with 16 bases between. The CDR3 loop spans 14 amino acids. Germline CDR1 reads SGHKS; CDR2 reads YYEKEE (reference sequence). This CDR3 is CASTPRRGIYEQYF. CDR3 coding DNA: TGTGCCAGCACCCCCAGGCGCGGGATCTACGAGCAGTACTTC.

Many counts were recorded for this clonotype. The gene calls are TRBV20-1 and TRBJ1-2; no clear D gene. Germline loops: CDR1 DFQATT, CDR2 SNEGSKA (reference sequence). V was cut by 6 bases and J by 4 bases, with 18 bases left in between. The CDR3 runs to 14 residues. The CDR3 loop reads CSAEFRTDSYGYTF. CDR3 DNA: TGCAGTGCCGAGTTTCGGACTGACTCCTATGGCTACACCTTC.

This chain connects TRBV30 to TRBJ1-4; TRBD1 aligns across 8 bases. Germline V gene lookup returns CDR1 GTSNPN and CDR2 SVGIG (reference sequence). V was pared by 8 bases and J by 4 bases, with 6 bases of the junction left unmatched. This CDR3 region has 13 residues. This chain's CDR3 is CARDRSYNEKLFF. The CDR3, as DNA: TGTGCCAGGGACAGGAGCTATAATGAAAAACTGTTTTTT.